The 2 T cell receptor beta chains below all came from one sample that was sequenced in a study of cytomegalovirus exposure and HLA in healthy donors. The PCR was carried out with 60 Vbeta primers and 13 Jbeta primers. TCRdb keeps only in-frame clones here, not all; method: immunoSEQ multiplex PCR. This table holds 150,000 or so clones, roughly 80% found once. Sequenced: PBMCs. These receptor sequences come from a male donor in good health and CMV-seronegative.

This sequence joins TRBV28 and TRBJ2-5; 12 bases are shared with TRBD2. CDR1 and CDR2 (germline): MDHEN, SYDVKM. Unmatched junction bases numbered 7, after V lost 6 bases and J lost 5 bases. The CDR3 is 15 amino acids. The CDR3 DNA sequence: TGTGCCAGCAGACCTAGCGGGGGGGCCGTGGAGACCCAGTACTTC. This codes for CASRPSGGAVETQYF.

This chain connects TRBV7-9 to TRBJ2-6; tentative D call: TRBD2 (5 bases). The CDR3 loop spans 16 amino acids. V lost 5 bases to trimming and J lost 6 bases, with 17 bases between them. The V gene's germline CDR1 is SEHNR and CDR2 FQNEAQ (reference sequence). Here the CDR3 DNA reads TGTGCCAGCAGCGCCGCCAGAGGGTTGAAGGCCAACGTCCTGACTTTC. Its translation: CASSAARGLKANVLTF.